This T cell receptor beta chain was captured by sequencing in a study of siplizumab effects on memory and regulatory T cells (dated by TCRdb to between 2017 and 2020). General notes on the study: The effect of the anti-CD2 antibody siplizumab on alloreactive T-cell subsets was examined in allogeneic mixed lymphocyte reactions constructed from human PBMCs. Summary of the overall study and its limitations: A naive or memory phenotype could not be assigned to roughly 75-96% of proliferating CD4+ or CD8+ clones. Among mappable alloreactive CD4+ clones, the Treg-derived fraction averaged approximately 66% with siplizumab versus 26.9% in control reactions. Sequences below about 10^-5 frequency were poorly captured, so only a minor fraction of alloreactive clones could be mapped to unstimulated subsets. Unstimulated naive T cells appeared to be more diverse than memory T cells, and naive cells seemed to make a substantial contribution to the alloresponse. The cumulative frequency of alloreactive sequences traceable to unstimulated CD4+ memory T cells was significantly reduced by siplizumab. Whether proliferating Tregs from siplizumab cultures were suppressive was not functionally confirmed.

The CDR3 contains 15 residues, cysteine and phenylalanine counted. Only the CDR3 portion is preserved as DNA: 45 bases, with reading frame beginning at the first base. Germline trimming amounts to 5 bases on V and 2 bases on J, with 6 as the count of junction bases outside the gene matches. The germline V gene yields MDHEN for CDR1 and SYDVKM for CDR2. The library relied on the immunoSEQ multiplex PCR assay. Approximately 10^5 TCR templates per sample were assayed on the deep sequencing platform. Genomic DNA extracted from sorted T cells was used for TCRbeta CDR3 sequencing. Per the source publication's procedure: The R programming language was used for clonal analysis of TCRbeta CDR3 data. Alloreactive CD4+ and CD8+ clones were identified by comparing unstimulated samples to CFSE-low samples taken after the reaction. Regulatory or non-regulatory origin was assigned to alloreactive CD4+ clones by matching of sequences to sorted unstimulated Treg and non-Treg repertoires. Held by TCRdb, this immuneACCESS table contains in-frame sequences only and omits some clones. Under half of the omission traces to an unresolved V gene where checked; the cause of the rest is unknown. The DNA was the basis for D and trimming; V, J and clone size are from that table. The sample contains 70,000 to 95,000 clones, 75% to 90% of them found a single time. 15% of the sample belongs to the ten largest clones.

With regard to this clone: Which antigen it targets is not known. Base quality data are lacking; no much larger clone is found one base away.

Sorted unstimulated T cells, along with proliferating T cells recovered from mixed lymphocyte reactions, underwent TCRbeta CDR3 sequencing. Fresh whole blood from nine to ten HLA-typed healthy donors was used as the source from which PBMCs were isolated. The TCR sequence derives from a human donor in good health. This receptor chain uses TRBV28 and TRBJ2-7; 10 of the junction bases match TRBD2. The sample taken for sequencing was CD4+ T cells sorted from blood. Here the CDR3 is given as CASSPSGRATYEQYF. The nucleotide sequence is given as TGTGCCAGCAGTCCCAGCGGGAGGGCCACCTACGAGCAGTACTTC. The full variable domain, with segments outside the CDR3 supplied by the reference TRBV28 and TRBJ2-7 proteins, appears as DVKVTQSSRYLVKRTGEKVFLECVQDMDHENMFWYRQDPGLGLRLIYFSYDVKMKEKGDIPEGYSVSREKKERFSLILESASTNQTSMYLCASSPSGRATYEQYFGPGTRLTVT.